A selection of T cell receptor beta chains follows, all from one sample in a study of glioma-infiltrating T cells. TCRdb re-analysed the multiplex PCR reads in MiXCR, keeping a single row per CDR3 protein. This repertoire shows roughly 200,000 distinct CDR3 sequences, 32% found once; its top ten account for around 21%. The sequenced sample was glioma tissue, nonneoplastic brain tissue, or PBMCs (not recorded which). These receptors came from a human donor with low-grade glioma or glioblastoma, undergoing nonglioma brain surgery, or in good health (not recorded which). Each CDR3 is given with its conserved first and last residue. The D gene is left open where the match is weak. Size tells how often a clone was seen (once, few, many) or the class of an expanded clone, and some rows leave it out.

cdr3_aa: CASSQDPGDHYGYTF
cdr3_nt: TGCGCCAGCAGCCAAGATCCGGGTGACCACTATGGCTACACCTTC
j_call: TRBJ1-2
v_call: TRBV4-3
clone_size: many
d_call: .

cdr3_aa: CARLPPGQVSSEPSF
cdr3_nt: TGCGCCCGCCTCCCGCCGGGACAGGTCTCCTCCGAGCCGTCCTTC
j_call: TRBJ2-7
v_call: TRBV4-1
clone_size: .
d_call: TRBD1

cdr3_aa: CASSYDGENWNTEAFF
cdr3_nt: TGTGCCAGCAGTTACGACGGGGAGAACTGGAACACTGAAGCTTTCTTT
j_call: TRBJ1-1
v_call: TRBV6-2/TRBV6-3
clone_size: many
d_call: .

cdr3_aa: CATSDSTGMYGYTF
cdr3_nt: TGTGCCACCAGTGATTCCACAGGGATGTATGGCTACACCTTC
j_call: TRBJ1-2
v_call: TRBV24-1
clone_size: many
d_call: .

cdr3_aa: CASSLAGLAGELFF
cdr3_nt: TGTGCCAGCAGCTTAGCGGGGCTCGCCGGGGAGCTGTTTTTT
j_call: TRBJ2-2
v_call: TRBV7-7
clone_size: .
d_call: .

cdr3_aa: CAWNSGRNNEQFF
cdr3_nt: TGTGCCTGGAATAGCGGGAGAAACAATGAGCAGTTCTTC
j_call: TRBJ2-1
v_call: TRBV30
clone_size: .
d_call: TRBD2

cdr3_aa: CAWSVGNIQYF
cdr3_nt: TGTGCCTGGAGTGTAGGGAACATTCAGTACTTC
j_call: TRBJ2-4
v_call: TRBV30
clone_size: .
d_call: .

cdr3_aa: CASSPRGPSNQPQHF
cdr3_nt: TGTGCCAGCTCACCACGTGGCCCGAGCAATCAGCCCCAGCATTTT
j_call: TRBJ1-5
v_call: TRBV18
clone_size: many
d_call: .

cdr3_aa: CAIRNPGEPDLGDTQYF
cdr3_nt: TGTGCCATCAGGAACCCCGGGGAACCCGACCTAGGGGATACGCAGTATTTT
j_call: TRBJ2-3
v_call: TRBV10-3
clone_size: many
d_call: .

cdr3_aa: CASSFGTGATGELFF
cdr3_nt: TGTGCCAGCAGCTTCGGGACAGGGGCCACCGGGGAGCTGTTTTTT
j_call: TRBJ2-2
v_call: TRBV7-8
clone_size: many
d_call: TRBD1

cdr3_aa: CSAGLAVTSQETQYF
cdr3_nt: TGCAGTGCTGGACTAGCGGTGACGTCTCAAGAGACCCAGTACTTC
j_call: TRBJ2-5
v_call: TRBV20-1
clone_size: many
d_call: TRBD2

cdr3_aa: CSAREGLAGVYEQFF
cdr3_nt: TGCAGTGCTAGAGAAGGACTAGCGGGAGTATATGAGCAGTTCTTC
j_call: TRBJ2-1
v_call: TRBV20-1
clone_size: many
d_call: TRBD2

cdr3_aa: CASSFGGAKNIQYF
cdr3_nt: TGTGCCAGCAGTTTCGGGGGAGCCAAAAACATTCAGTACTTC
j_call: TRBJ2-4
v_call: TRBV12-3/TRBV12-4
clone_size: .
d_call: .

cdr3_aa: CASSSDSRQTQYF
cdr3_nt: TGTGCCAGCAGTTCGGACTCCCGGCAGACCCAGTACTTC
j_call: TRBJ2-5
v_call: TRBV12-3/TRBV12-4
clone_size: many
d_call: .

cdr3_aa: CATSRTGAISGNEQFF
cdr3_nt: TGTGCCACCAGCAGAACAGGGGCGATTAGCGGCAATGAGCAGTTCTTC
j_call: TRBJ2-1
v_call: TRBV15
clone_size: many
d_call: .

cdr3_aa: CASSIVTEWGQPQHF
cdr3_nt: TGTGCCAGTAGTATAGTCACGGAGTGGGGCCAGCCCCAGCATTTT
j_call: TRBJ1-5
v_call: TRBV19
clone_size: many
d_call: .

cdr3_aa: CASRWGQGQETQYF
cdr3_nt: TGTGCCAGCAGATGGGGACAGGGCCAGGAGACCCAGTACTTC
j_call: TRBJ2-5
v_call: TRBV27
clone_size: many
d_call: TRBD1

cdr3_aa: CASRVGSYGYTF
cdr3_nt: TGTGCCAGCAGAGTGGGAAGCTATGGCTACACCTTC
j_call: TRBJ1-2
v_call: TRBV28
clone_size: .
d_call: .

cdr3_aa: CSARTSGSFYEQYF
cdr3_nt: TGCAGTGCGCGAACTAGCGGGAGTTTCTACGAGCAGTACTTC
j_call: TRBJ2-7
v_call: TRBV20-1
clone_size: .
d_call: TRBD2

cdr3_aa: CASSLPPTGWCNSEELNEQFF
cdr3_nt: TGTGCCAGCAGCTTACCCCCGACAGGGTGGTGTAATAGCGAGGAGCTCAATGAGCAGTTCTTC
j_call: TRBJ2-1
v_call: TRBV5-4
clone_size: .
d_call: TRBD1

cdr3_aa: CASAAQGYYEQFF
cdr3_nt: TGTGCCAGTGCCGCCCAGGGTTACTATGAGCAGTTCTTC
j_call: TRBJ2-1
v_call: TRBV19
clone_size: .
d_call: .

cdr3_aa: CASRLWTGGGTGELFF
cdr3_nt: TGTGCCAGCCGACTATGGACAGGGGGAGGCACCGGGGAGCTGTTTTTT
j_call: TRBJ2-2
v_call: TRBV5-4
clone_size: .
d_call: TRBD1